Listed below are T cell receptor beta chains from one sample, sequenced in a study of T cells in Graves' hyperthyroidism and ophthalmopathy. Each CDR3 protein gets one entry after TCRdb re-called the multiplex PCR reads with MiXCR. The table has fewer than 400,000 distinct CDR3 sequences, around 25% seen once; the top ten hold about 73%. Sequencing was carried out using blood. The source of these receptors is a man aged 50-59 years with Graves' hyperthyroidism. The CDR3 runs from the conserved cysteine through the conserved F or W. The order of the fields is D gene, J gene, V gene, clone size, CDR3 protein, CDR3 DNA. The D gene is left open where the match is weak. The size field is filled for only some rows; it gives once, few, many or a size class.

NA | TRBJ2-5 | TRBV9 | few | CASSVGPQETQYF | TGTGCCAGCAGCGTAGGCCCCCAAGAGACCCAGTACTTC
TRBD2 | TRBJ2-1 | TRBV7-2 | few | CASSLYPVQSGTYNEQFF | TGTGCCAGCAGCTTATACCCTGTTCAGAGCGGGACCTACAATGAGCAGTTCTTC
NA | TRBJ2-2 | TRBV7-3 | NA | CASSSSAENTGELFF | TGTGCCAGCAGCTCAAGTGCAGAGAACACCGGGGAGCTGTTTTTT
NA | TRBJ2-3 | TRBV2 | many | CASRVAISTDTQYF | TGTGCCAGCAGAGTAGCGATTAGCACAGATACGCAGTATTTT
TRBD1 | TRBJ2-3 | TRBV18 | NA | CASSPSGTGDADTQYF | TGTGCCAGCTCACCCTCCGGGACAGGGGACGCAGATACGCAGTATTTT
NA | TRBJ2-2 | TRBV12-3/TRBV12-4 | NA | CASSYDRNTGELFF | TGTGCCAGCAGTTACGACAGGAACACCGGGGAGCTGTTTTTT
NA | TRBJ1-2 | TRBV3-1 | few | CASSSGSGRNYGYTF | TGTGCCAGCAGCTCAGGATCCGGGAGGAACTATGGCTACACCTTC
NA | TRBJ2-1 | TRBV6-2/TRBV6-3 | NA | CASRNGGSSEQFF | TGTGCCAGCAGGAATGGAGGAAGCAGTGAGCAGTTCTTC
NA | TRBJ2-7 | TRBV20-1 | NA | CGARDTNRDEQYF | TGCGGTGCTAGAGATACGAACAGGGACGAGCAGTACTTC
TRBD1 | TRBJ2-7 | TRBV20-1 | few | CSARDRDRGLGEQYF | TGCAGTGCTAGAGATCGGGACAGGGGGCTGGGAGAGCAGTACTTC
TRBD2 | TRBJ2-5 | TRBV7-9 | NA | CASRSLMGGPRETQYF | TGTGCCAGCCGATCTTTGATGGGAGGGCCTCGGGAGACCCAGTACTTC
NA | TRBJ2-5 | TRBV28 | many | CASSLGGGGVLETQYF | TGTGCCAGCAGTTTGGGGGGTGGGGGAGTCCTGGAGACCCAGTACTTC
TRBD2 | TRBJ2-5 | TRBV24-1 | once | CATSVLGGETQYF | TGTGCCACCAGTGTATTGGGAGGGGAGACCCAGTACTTC
NA | TRBJ1-6 | TRBV20-1 | NA | CSARVQGSPLHF | TGCAGTGCTAGAGTGCAGGGGTCACCCCTCCACTTT
NA | TRBJ1-4 | TRBV15 | few | CATSRGGPNEKLFF | TGTGCCACCAGCAGAGGAGGGCCGAATGAAAAACTGTTTTTT
NA | TRBJ2-2 | TRBV6-1 | few | CASMGNTGELFF | TGTGCCAGCATGGGTAACACCGGGGAGCTGTTTTTT
TRBD1 | TRBJ2-7 | TRBV2 | NA | CASRETGTGGEQYF | TGTGCCAGCAGAGAGACCGGGACAGGAGGCGAGCAGTACTTC
TRBD1 | TRBJ1-1 | TRBV5-1 | once | CASSSTGGFTEAFF | TGCGCCAGCAGCTCAACAGGGGGCTTCACTGAAGCTTTCTTT
NA | TRBJ2-7 | TRBV29-1 | NA | CSVGKDEQYF | TGCAGCGTTGGGAAGGACGAGCAGTACTTC
TRBD1 | TRBJ2-1 | TRBV20-1 | NA | CSARVGTGYNEQFF | TGCAGTGCTAGAGTTGGGACAGGGTACAATGAGCAGTTCTTC
TRBD2 | TRBJ2-3 | TRBV24-1 | many | CATSDPAGAVNTQYF | TGTGCCACCAGTGATCCAGCGGGAGCGGTGAATACGCAGTATTTT
NA | TRBJ1-1 | TRBV5-1 | few | CASSLAGNRDDAEAFF | TGCGCCAGCAGCTTGGCCGGGAACAGGGATGACGCTGAAGCTTTCTTT
NA | TRBJ1-2 | TRBV30 | few | CAWDSFNYGYTF | TGTGCCTGGGACAGCTTTAACTATGGCTACACCTTC
TRBD1 | TRBJ1-1 | TRBV29-1 | few | CSARDRGTTEAFF | TGCAGCGCCAGGGACAGGGGGACCACTGAAGCTTTCTTT
TRBD1 | TRBJ2-1 | TRBV7-9 | few | CASSSTGTGAGNEQFF | TGTGCCAGCAGCTCGACCGGGACAGGGGCGGGCAATGAGCAGTTCTTC
NA | TRBJ2-7 | TRBV28 | NA | CASRNRETGYEQYF | TGTGCCAGCAGAAACCGGGAAACTGGCTACGAGCAGTACTTC
NA | TRBJ2-2 | TRBV12-3/TRBV12-4 | few | CASSYPGPRDGTGELFF | TGTGCCAGCAGTTACCCCGGGCCGCGCGACGGCACCGGGGAGCTGTTTTTT
NA | TRBJ2-4 | TRBV27 | few | CASTLSRREVENIQYF | TGTGCCAGCACTTTAAGCCGCAGAGAGGTGGAAAACATTCAGTACTTC
NA | TRBJ2-7 | TRBV20-1 | few | CSASYQAGAYEQYF | TGCAGTGCTTCATATCAGGCAGGGGCCTACGAGCAGTACTTC
TRBD1 | TRBJ2-1 | TRBV7-3 | many | CASTPGTGVVEQFF | TGTGCCAGCACCCCCGGGACAGGGGTTGTTGAGCAGTTCTTC
TRBD1 | TRBJ2-3 | TRBV9 | NA | CASSVEGTGVDTQYF | TGTGCCAGCAGCGTAGAGGGGACAGGGGTGGATACGCAGTATTTT
NA | TRBJ2-7 | TRBV5-1 | few | CASSLDSNPSYEQYF | TGCGCCAGCAGCTTGGACAGTAACCCCTCCTACGAGCAGTACTTC
NA | TRBJ2-5 | TRBV29-1 | few | CSVEPPGVGGTQYF | TGCAGCGTTGAACCCCCCGGAGTCGGGGGGACCCAGTACTTC
TRBD1 | TRBJ2-7 | TRBV27 | many | CASSWKPGQFYEQYF | TGTGCCAGCAGTTGGAAGCCGGGACAGTTCTACGAGCAGTACTTC
NA | TRBJ2-5 | TRBV20-1 | NA | CSAGGTASRAETQYF | TGCAGTGCTGGCGGGACAGCCTCTCGTGCGGAGACCCAGTACTTC
NA | TRBJ1-2 | TRBV28 | few | CASRDSGQKAYGYTF | TGTGCCAGCCGAGACAGCGGACAGAAGGCCTATGGCTACACCTTC
NA | TRBJ1-2 | TRBV27 | NA | CASSFSGFHGYTF | TGTGCCAGCAGTTTTAGCGGCTTCCATGGCTACACCTTC
NA | TRBJ1-1 | TRBV3-1 | NA | CASSQVMGGEAFF | TGTGCCAGCAGCCAAGTCATGGGGGGTGAAGCTTTCTTT
NA | TRBJ2-5 | TRBV28 | few | CASSSTLWETQYF | TGTGCCAGCAGTTCAACTCTATGGGAGACCCAGTACTTC
NA | TRBJ2-3 | TRBV29-1 | many | CSVELRGKGRDTQYF | TGCAGCGTTGAACTCAGGGGCAAGGGACGAGATACGCAGTATTTT
NA | TRBJ1-2 | TRBV19 | NA | CASRPPLGTFNYGYTF | TGTGCCAGTAGGCCACCTCTGGGCACCTTTAACTATGGCTACACCTTC
TRBD1 | TRBJ2-7 | TRBV6-1 | NA | CASRTGQGAYEQYF | TGTGCCAGCAGGACCGGACAGGGGGCCTACGAGCAGTACTTC
TRBD1 | TRBJ2-7 | TRBV20-1 | NA | CSAHRTGFSYEQYF | TGCAGTGCCCACCGGACAGGATTCTCCTACGAGCAGTACTTC
NA | TRBJ2-1 | TRBV20-1 | few | CSARINEQFF | TGCAGTGCTAGGATCAATGAGCAGTTCTTC
NA | TRBJ2-3 | TRBV28 | many | CASSSSNTRPGIDSDTQYF | TGTGCCAGCAGTTCCTCGAATACCAGGCCAGGGATAGACTCAGATACGCAGTATTTT
NA | TRBJ2-1 | TRBV20-1 | NA | CSASHGLSYNEQFF | TGCAGTGCTAGTCACGGGCTTAGCTACAATGAGCAGTTCTTC
TRBD1 | TRBJ1-2 | TRBV5-1 | few | CASSLENGQGGGGYTF | TGCGCCAGCAGCTTGGAGAATGGACAGGGCGGAGGAGGCTACACCTTC
NA | TRBJ2-5 | TRBV14 | NA | CASSLKGHSQETQYF | TGTGCCAGCAGCCTCAAGGGGCACAGCCAAGAGACCCAGTACTTC
NA | TRBJ1-2 | TRBV7-2 | NA | CASSQAGPQNYGYTF | TGCGCCAGCAGCCAGGCGGGACCGCAGAACTATGGCTACACCTTC
TRBD2 | TRBJ2-1 | TRBV12-3/TRBV12-4 | few | CASILRGTRINEQFF | TGTGCCAGCATACTCAGAGGGACTAGGATCAATGAGCAGTTCTTC
TRBD1 | TRBJ2-3 | TRBV11-2 | NA | CASSPQGFKDTQYF | TGTGCCAGCAGCCCACAGGGGTTCAAGGATACGCAGTATTTT